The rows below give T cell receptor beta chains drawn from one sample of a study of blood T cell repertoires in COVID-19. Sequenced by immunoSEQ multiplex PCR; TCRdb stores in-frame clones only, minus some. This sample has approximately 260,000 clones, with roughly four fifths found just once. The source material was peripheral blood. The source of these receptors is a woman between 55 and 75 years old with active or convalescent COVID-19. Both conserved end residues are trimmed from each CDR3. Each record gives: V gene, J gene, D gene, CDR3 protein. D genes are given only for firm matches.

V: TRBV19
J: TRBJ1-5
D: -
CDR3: ASTVGGSNQPQH

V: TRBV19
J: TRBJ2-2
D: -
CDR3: ASSIGLNTGELF

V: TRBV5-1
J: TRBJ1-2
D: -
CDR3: ASSLGQPNYGYT

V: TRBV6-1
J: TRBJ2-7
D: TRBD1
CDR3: ASSELGQGSYEQY

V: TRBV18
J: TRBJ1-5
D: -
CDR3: ASSTLDSYSNQPQH

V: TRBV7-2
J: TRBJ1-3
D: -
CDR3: ASSPSPYRGNTIY

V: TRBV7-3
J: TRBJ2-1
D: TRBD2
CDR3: ASSLTPSGVINEQF

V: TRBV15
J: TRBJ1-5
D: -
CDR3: ATSSSTQPQH

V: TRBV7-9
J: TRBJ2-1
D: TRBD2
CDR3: ASSPRLALSSYNEQF

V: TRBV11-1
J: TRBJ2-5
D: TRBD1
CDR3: ASSGGTGGTETQY

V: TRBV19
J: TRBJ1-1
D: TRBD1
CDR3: ASTRTGGNTEAF

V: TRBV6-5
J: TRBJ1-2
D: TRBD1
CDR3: ASSYSRQGAGYGYT

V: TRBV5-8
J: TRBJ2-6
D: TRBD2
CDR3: ASSLYGAGGSGANVLT

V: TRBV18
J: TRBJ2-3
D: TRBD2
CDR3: ASSPPGLAGGHTDTQY

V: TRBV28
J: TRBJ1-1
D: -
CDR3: ASTRRTRNTEAF

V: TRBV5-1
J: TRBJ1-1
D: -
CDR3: ASSLVGRGGNTEAF

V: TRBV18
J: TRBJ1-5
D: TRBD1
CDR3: ASSPGQGRGNQPQH

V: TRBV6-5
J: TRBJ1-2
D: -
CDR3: ASSYGPQEGYT

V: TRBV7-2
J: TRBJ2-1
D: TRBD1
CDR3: ASSFVGQGAGEQF

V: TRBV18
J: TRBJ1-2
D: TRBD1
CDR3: ASSLRDRDYGYT

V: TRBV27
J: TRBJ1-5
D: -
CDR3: ASSFTGLGNQPQH

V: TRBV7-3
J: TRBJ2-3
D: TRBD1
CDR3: ASSLTWTGGPDTQY

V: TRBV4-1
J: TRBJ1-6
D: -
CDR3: ASSQDRGGYYNSPLH

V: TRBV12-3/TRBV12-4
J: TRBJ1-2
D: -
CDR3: ASSFPGPGGYT

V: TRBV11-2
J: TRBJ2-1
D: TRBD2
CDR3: ASSFGLAGASYNEQF

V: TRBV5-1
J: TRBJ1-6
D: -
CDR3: ASSLEQGPDNSPLH

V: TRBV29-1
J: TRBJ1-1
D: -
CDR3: SANREGNTEAF

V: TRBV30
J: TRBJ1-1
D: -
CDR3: AWTTGHLNTEAF

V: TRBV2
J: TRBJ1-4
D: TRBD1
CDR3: ASSQGGRGIEKLF

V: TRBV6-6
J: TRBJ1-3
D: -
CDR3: ASSLTGSSGNTIY

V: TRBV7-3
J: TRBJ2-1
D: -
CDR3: ASSSQGNNEQF

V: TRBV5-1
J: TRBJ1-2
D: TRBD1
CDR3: ASSPLGTDNYGYT

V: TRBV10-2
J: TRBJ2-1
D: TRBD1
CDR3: ATGGGTGKANEQF

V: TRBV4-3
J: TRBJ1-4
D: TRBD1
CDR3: ASSLGQGEKLF

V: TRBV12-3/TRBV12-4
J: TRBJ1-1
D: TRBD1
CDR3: ASSPTGGAF

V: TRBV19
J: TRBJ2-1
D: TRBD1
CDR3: ASSIDGGQGRNEQF

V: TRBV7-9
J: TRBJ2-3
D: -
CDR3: ASSLMSGATDTQY

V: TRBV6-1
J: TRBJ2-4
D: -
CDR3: ASSEADTKNIQY

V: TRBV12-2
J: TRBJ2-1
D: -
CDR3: ASREYAGGLHPEQF

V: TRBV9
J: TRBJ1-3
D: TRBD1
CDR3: ASSQTGWESGNTIY

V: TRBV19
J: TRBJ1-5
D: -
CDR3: ASSNILAGHPNQPQH

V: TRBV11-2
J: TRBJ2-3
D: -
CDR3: ASSPAGGLGY

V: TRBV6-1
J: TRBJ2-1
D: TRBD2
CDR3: ASSDPTSGGWNEQF

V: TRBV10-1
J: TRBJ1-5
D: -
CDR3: ASTYNGGRDQPQH

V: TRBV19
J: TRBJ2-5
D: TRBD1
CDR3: ASRPGQYKPETQY

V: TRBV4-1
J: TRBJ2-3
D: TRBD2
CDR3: ASSQETSGGRTDTQY

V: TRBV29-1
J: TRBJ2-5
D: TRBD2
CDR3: SVSGGAETQY

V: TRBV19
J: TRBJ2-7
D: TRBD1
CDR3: ASSIEGQGTSYEQY

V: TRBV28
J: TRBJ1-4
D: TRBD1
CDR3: ASTPDRGDRNEKLF

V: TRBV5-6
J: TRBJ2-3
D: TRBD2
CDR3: ASSLLAGGPSGDTQY

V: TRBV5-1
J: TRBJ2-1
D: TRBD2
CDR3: ASSRGLAGALNEQF